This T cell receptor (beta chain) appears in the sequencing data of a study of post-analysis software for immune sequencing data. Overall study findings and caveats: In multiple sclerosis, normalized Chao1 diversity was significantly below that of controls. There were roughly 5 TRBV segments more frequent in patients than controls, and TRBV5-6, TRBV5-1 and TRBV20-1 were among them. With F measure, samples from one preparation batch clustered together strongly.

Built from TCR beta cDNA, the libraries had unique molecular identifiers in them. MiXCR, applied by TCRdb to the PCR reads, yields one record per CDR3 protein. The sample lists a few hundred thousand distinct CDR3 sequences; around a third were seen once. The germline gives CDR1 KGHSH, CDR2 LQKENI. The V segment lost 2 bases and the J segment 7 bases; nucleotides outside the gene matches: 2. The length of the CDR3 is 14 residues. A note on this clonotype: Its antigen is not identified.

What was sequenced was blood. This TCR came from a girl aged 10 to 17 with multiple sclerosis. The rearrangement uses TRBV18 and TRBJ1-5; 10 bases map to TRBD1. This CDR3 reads CASSPETGGQPQHF. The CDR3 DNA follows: TGTGCCAGCTCACCAGAGACAGGGGGCCAGCCCCAGCATTTT.